These T cell receptor beta chains were read from a single sample in a study of cytomegalovirus exposure and HLA in healthy donors. Assay: immunoSEQ multiplex PCR; the TCRdb copy retains only in-frame clones and omits some. The table lists approximately 82,000 clones, around 76% of them singletons, with roughly 6.2% in the top ten. Sequenced material: PBMCs. The receptors were sampled from a woman in her forties or fifties in good health and CMV-seropositive. Both conserved end residues are trimmed from each CDR3. D genes are given only for firm matches.

TRBJ2-7,TRBV4-1,TRBD1,ASSGTGGRGEQY
TRBJ1-2,TRBV30,NA,AWAQGHYGYT
TRBJ2-6,TRBV18,NA,ASSPTPGLSGWANVLT
TRBJ1-1,TRBV4-1,NA,ASSLTEAGDTEAF
TRBJ2-5,TRBV7-8,NA,ASSADRGSGSETQY
TRBJ1-1,TRBV5-1,NA,ASSWEGGREAF
TRBJ2-1,TRBV28,NA,ASRSGDWNYNEQF
TRBJ2-7,TRBV7-9,NA,ASSLAQGRYEQY
TRBJ2-4,TRBV4-1,NA,ASSQAQGFGSKNIQY
TRBJ1-4,TRBV29-1,NA,SVASLGGEKLF
TRBJ2-3,TRBV29-1,TRBD2,SVYLAGRTDTQY
TRBJ2-5,TRBV19,NA,ASRPRGTETQY
TRBJ1-2,TRBV4-1,NA,ASSQASVYGYT
TRBJ2-7,TRBV7-9,NA,ASSSGGLDYYEQY
TRBJ2-7,TRBV5-1,TRBD2,ASSLGGSQSEQY
TRBJ2-3,TRBV6-1,NA,ASTRGAGTDTQY
TRBJ2-3,TRBV4-1,TRBD2,ASSQDSVGTTQY
TRBJ2-7,TRBV28,TRBD1,ASSSGQGIYEQY
TRBJ2-1,TRBV27,TRBD2,ASSLVLAGVHEQF
TRBJ2-1,TRBV12-5,TRBD2,ASGLVGKGTSAYNEQF
TRBJ1-1,TRBV2,NA,ASSGPGISRAF
TRBJ2-5,TRBV29-1,NA,SAGVGKGETQY
TRBJ2-1,TRBV12-5,TRBD2,ASGPAVAGDLNEQF
TRBJ2-1,TRBV11-3,TRBD2,ASSSGLAAYNEQF
TRBJ2-7,TRBV6-5,NA,ASSYSLDSSYEQY
TRBJ1-2,TRBV9,NA,ASSVVPAGGYT
TRBJ1-4,TRBV28,NA,ASSSTVPEKLF
TRBJ1-4,TRBV6-6,TRBD1,ASSPQGALGKLF
TRBJ2-7,TRBV7-6,NA,ASSQGLDPYEQY
TRBJ1-1,TRBV2,TRBD1,ASRATGDTEAF
TRBJ1-1,TRBV29-1,NA,SVELHRLNTEAF
TRBJ2-1,TRBV7-3,NA,ASSLLRGPSGEQF
TRBJ2-4,TRBV5-6,TRBD1,ASSLAGTGNENIQY